These T cell receptor beta chains were read from a single sample in a study of blood T cell repertoires in COVID-19. Sequencing used immunoSEQ multiplex PCR; TCRdb keeps in-frame clones, though not all of them. In the table there are roughly 150,000 clones, around 84% of which are singletons. The sequencing sample was made of peripheral blood. Receptors were obtained from a woman in her forties or fifties with acute or convalescent COVID-19. The CDR3 runs from the conserved cysteine through the conserved F or W. D genes are given only for firm matches. The size field is filled for only some rows; it gives once, few, many or a size class.

cdr3_aa,cdr3_nt,v_call,j_call,d_call,clone_size
CASSHPLDRLGNTIYF,TGCGCCAGCAGCCACCCCCTGGACAGACTTGGAAACACCATATATTTT,TRBV4-1,TRBJ1-3,.,few
CASSSTSGGRDEQFF,TGTGCCAGCAGCTCGACTAGCGGGGGTAGAGATGAGCAGTTCTTC,TRBV7-2,TRBJ2-1,TRBD2,.
CASKPRQGQETQYF,TGTGCCAGTAAACCCCGGCAGGGACAAGAGACCCAGTACTTC,TRBV19,TRBJ2-5,.,.
CASSVAASAGEQYF,TGTGCCAGCAGCGTCGCGGCTAGCGCAGGCGAGCAGTACTTC,TRBV9,TRBJ2-7,.,.
CASTAADQPQHF,TGTGCCAGTACGGCGGCCGATCAGCCCCAGCATTTT,TRBV19,TRBJ1-5,.,.
CAWSQGVGETQYF,TGTGCCTGGAGTCAGGGGGTCGGTGAGACCCAGTACTTC,TRBV30,TRBJ2-5,TRBD1,.
CASSQETGSEGFNYGYTF,TGCGCCAGCAGCCAAGAAACGGGCTCGGAGGGGTTTAACTATGGCTACACCTTC,TRBV4-3,TRBJ1-2,.,.
CASSPDPPVAGGRTYEQYF,TGTGCCAGCAGCCCCGACCCCCCTGTAGCGGGGGGAAGAACCTACGAGCAGTACTTC,TRBV7-6,TRBJ2-7,TRBD2,.
CASSPIQSNGYTF,TGTGCCAGCTCACCAATTCAATCCAATGGCTACACCTTC,TRBV18,TRBJ1-2,.,.
CASSLFSGGTGNEQFF,TGCGCCAGCAGCTTATTTAGCGGGGGGACAGGAAATGAGCAGTTCTTC,TRBV5-1,TRBJ2-1,TRBD2,.
CASSFGQGFSGELFF,TGCGCCAGCAGTTTTGGACAGGGGTTTTCCGGGGAGCTGTTTTTT,TRBV5-1,TRBJ2-2,TRBD1,.
CASSKTGTNQPQHF,TGTGCCAGCAGCAAGACAGGCACCAATCAGCCCCAGCATTTT,TRBV2,TRBJ1-5,.,few
CASSSRGDNEQFF,TGTGCCAGCAGCTCGCGGGGGGACAATGAGCAGTTCTTC,TRBV7-3,TRBJ2-1,TRBD2,.
CASLAGDDADTQYF,TGTGCCAGTCTAGCGGGGGACGACGCGGATACGCAGTATTTT,TRBV5-4,TRBJ2-3,TRBD2,.
CASTSGSGNRVGSPLHF,TGTGCCAGCACCTCGGGCAGCGGTAACAGGGTCGGATCACCCCTCCACTTT,TRBV2,TRBJ1-6,.,.